The entry that follows covers one TCR beta chain sequence. This CDR3 has 15 residues. The germline V gene has CDR1 LGHNT and CDR2 FRNRAP. The V end lost 2 bases, the J end lost 5 bases, and 15 bases lay between the germline ends. Profiled with immunoSEQ multiplex PCR; TCRdb holds only in-frame clones, not every one. The table has around 6,100 clones, over 75% seen once. This sample was taken from a study of T cell responses to AZD1222 COVID-19 vaccine. The chain joins TRBV12-5 to TRBJ2-5; possible D gene TRBD2, 5 bases. The source of this sequence is an adult who received the AZD1222 COVID-19 vaccine. Material: peripheral blood, obtained 28 days after the second AZD1222 dose. Written as DNA, the CDR3 is TGTGCTAGTGGTTTGAGCGGCCTCAGTGGGGAGACCCAGTACTTC. It translates to CASGLSGLSGETQYF.